A selection of T cell receptor beta chains follows, all from one sample in a study of blood T cell repertoires in COVID-19. Produced via immunoSEQ multiplex PCR; TCRdb's table is partial and in-frame only. This table has fewer than 250,000 clones, 70% to 90% appearing once. The sample was peripheral blood. These receptors all stem from a man aged 50-59 years with acute or convalescent COVID-19. Each CDR3 is given with its conserved first and last residue. The D gene is left open where the match is weak. Only some rows state a clone size, as once, few, many or a class for expanded clones.

>TRBD1|TRBV6-2/TRBV6-3|.|TRBJ2-7
TGTGCCAGCAGTTTCCGGACAGGGTACTACGAGCAGTACTTC
CASSFRTGYYEQYF
>TRBD1|TRBV10-1|.|TRBJ2-5
TGCGCCAGCAGCCGGACAGGCCAGGAGACCCAGTACTTC
CASSRTGQETQYF
>TRBD1|TRBV5-1|.|TRBJ1-1
TGCGCCACCAGGGGAGACAGGGTGAACACTGAAGCTTTCTTT
CATRGDRVNTEAFF
>TRBD1|TRBV6-1|.|TRBJ1-3
TGTGCCAGCAGTGCCATCCTGACAGGGTCTGGAAACACCATATATTTT
CASSAILTGSGNTIYF
>.|TRBV12-3/TRBV12-4|.|TRBJ1-5
TGTGCCAGCAATAACAGGGGCAATCAGCCCCAGCATTTT
CASNNRGNQPQHF
>TRBD1|TRBV15|.|TRBJ1-4
TGTGCCACCAGCAGAGCTCCGGGACAGGGGATTGAAAAACTGTTTTTT
CATSRAPGQGIEKLFF
>TRBD1|TRBV5-1|few|TRBJ1-4
TGCGCCAGCAGAGGCCAGGGGGATGAAAAACTGTTTTTT
CASRGQGDEKLFF
>.|TRBV19|.|TRBJ1-1
TGTGCCAGTAGTATAGGGTCGGGGTACACTGAAGCTTTCTTT
CASSIGSGYTEAFF
>.|TRBV30|.|TRBJ2-7
TGTGCCTGGAGTGTACCAGGAAAGCAGTACTTC
CAWSVPGKQYF
>.|TRBV30|.|TRBJ2-2
TGTGCCTGGAGTGTATCCAGGGTATCCGGGGAGCTGTTTTTT
CAWSVSRVSGELFF
>.|TRBV11-2|.|TRBJ2-5
TGTGCCAGCAGCTTAGGACAGTCGGAGACCCAGTACTTC
CASSLGQSETQYF
>TRBD1|TRBV24-1|.|TRBJ1-5
TGTGCCACCAGTGATTCATCCCGGACAGGTACCAATCAGCCCCAGCATTTT
CATSDSSRTGTNQPQHF
>.|TRBV5-6|.|TRBJ1-3
TGTGCCAGCAGCGGAATGTGGGACTCCGGAGACACCATATATTTT
CASSGMWDSGDTIYF
>.|TRBV12-5|.|TRBJ1-3
TGTGCTAGTGGTTTGACCAGGGAGGCTGGAAACACCATATATTTT
CASGLTREAGNTIYF
>.|TRBV7-6|.|TRBJ2-3
TGTGCCAGCTCGATCGGGGATACGCAGTATTTT
CASSIGDTQYF
>TRBD1|TRBV7-9|few|TRBJ2-1
TGTGCCAGCAGCCAGGGACAGTGGGTCAATGAGCAGTTCTTC
CASSQGQWVNEQFF
>TRBD1|TRBV27|.|TRBJ1-2
TGTGCCAGCAGTTTATCTATGGGACAGGGTTTGGGCTACACCTTC
CASSLSMGQGLGYTF
>TRBD2|TRBV11-2|.|TRBJ2-1
TGTGCCAGCAGCTCCCCGGGACTAGATGTTACTGAGCAGTTCTTC
CASSSPGLDVTEQFF
>.|TRBV12-5|.|TRBJ1-1
TGTGCTAGTGGTCCGAGCTCGGGGAAGGCTTTCTTT
CASGPSSGKAFF
>.|TRBV5-5|.|TRBJ1-4
TGTGCCAGCAGCTTGGGTCGACTCTCGCTCGAAAAACTGTTTTTT
CASSLGRLSLEKLFF
>.|TRBV24-1|few|TRBJ2-5
TGTGCCACCAGTGATCCCATCACGGGGACCCAGTACTTC
CATSDPITGTQYF
>.|TRBV6-5|.|TRBJ2-1
TGTGCCAGCAGTTCCGGGGATAATAATGAGCAGTTCTTC
CASSSGDNNEQFF
>.|TRBV19|.|TRBJ1-4
TGTGCCAGTAGTCGGGGACTGGGGAATGAAAAACTGTTTTTT
CASSRGLGNEKLFF
>.|TRBV28|.|TRBJ2-2
TGTGCCAGTAACTCCCTGCAGGCGAACACCGGGGAGCTGTTTTTT
CASNSLQANTGELFF
>TRBD1|TRBV27|.|TRBJ1-1
TGTGCCAGCAGTGTGAACCAGGGGGCGCAAGCTTTCTTT
CASSVNQGAQAFF
>.|TRBV7-9|.|TRBJ1-4
TGTGCCAGCAGCTCACGGGGAGGGGGGCGTGAAAAACTGTTTTTT
CASSSRGGGREKLFF
>TRBD1|TRBV2|.|TRBJ2-1
TGTGCCAGAAACCGGGACAGGGCATACAATGAGCAGTTCTTC
CARNRDRAYNEQFF
>TRBD2|TRBV5-4|.|TRBJ2-7
TGTGCCAGCAGCTTCGGGGGGAAGTCCTACGAGCAGTACTTC
CASSFGGKSYEQYF
>.|TRBV19|.|TRBJ1-5
TGTGCCAGTAGTACCTCCCCGTTTCAGCCCCAGCATTTT
CASSTSPFQPQHF